The present TCR beta chain was sequenced within a study of T cell repertoires in cytomegalovirus infection. Study-wide context: CMV epitopes that were recently identified and HLA-C-restricted were used alongside well-studied HLA-B-restricted ones.

TCRdb re-called the reads through MiXCR, storing one row per CDR3 protein. The sample has approximately 310,000 distinct CDR3 sequences, around 25% seen once. This CDR3 has 18 residues. Germline V gene lookup returns CDR1 SGHTA and CDR2 FQGNSA. Trimming removed 4 bases from V and 5 bases from J; junction bases left unmatched: 18. The study's findings and limits: CMV-specific TCR beta clonotypes restricted by HLA-C dominated the ex vivo response.

This clonotype was seen repeatedly, ten times or more. Its antigen remains unidentified. Specimen: cultured PBMCs, collected from culture after CMV antigen stimulation. The TCR originated in a human donor in good health (CMV status not recorded). Some clones in this sample may be carry-over from other donors' samples. The chain combines TRBV7-2 with TRBJ1-2; 8 positions agree with TRBD1. DNA of the CDR3: TGTGCCAGCAGCTATTTGGGCCAAGAGACAGGGGTTCGGTATGGCTACACCTTC. Translation gives CASSYLGQETGVRYGYTF.